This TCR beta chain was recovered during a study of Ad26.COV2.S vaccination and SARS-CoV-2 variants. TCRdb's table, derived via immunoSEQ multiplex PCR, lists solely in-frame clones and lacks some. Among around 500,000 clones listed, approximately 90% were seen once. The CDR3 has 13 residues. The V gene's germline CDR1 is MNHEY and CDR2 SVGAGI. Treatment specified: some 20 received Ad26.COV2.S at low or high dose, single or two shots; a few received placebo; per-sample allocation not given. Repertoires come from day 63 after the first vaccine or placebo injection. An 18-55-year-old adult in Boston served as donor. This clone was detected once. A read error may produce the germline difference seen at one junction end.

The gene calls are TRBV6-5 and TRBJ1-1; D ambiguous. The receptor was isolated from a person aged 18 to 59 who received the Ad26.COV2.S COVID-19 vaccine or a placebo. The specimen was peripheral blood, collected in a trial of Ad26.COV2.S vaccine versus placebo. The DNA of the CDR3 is TGTGCCAGCAGCTACTATAGTCGGTCTGAAGCTTTCTTT. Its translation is CASSYYSRSEAFF.